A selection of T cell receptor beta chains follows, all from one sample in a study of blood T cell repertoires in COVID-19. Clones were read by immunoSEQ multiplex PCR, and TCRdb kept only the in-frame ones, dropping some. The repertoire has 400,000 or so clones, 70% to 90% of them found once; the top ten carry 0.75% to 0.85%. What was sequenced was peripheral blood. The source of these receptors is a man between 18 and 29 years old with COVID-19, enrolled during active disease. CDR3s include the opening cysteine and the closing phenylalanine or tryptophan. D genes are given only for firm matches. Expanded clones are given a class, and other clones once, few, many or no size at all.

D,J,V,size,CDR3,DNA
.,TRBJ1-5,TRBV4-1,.,CASSQGRDTSLQPQHF,TGCGCCAGCAGCCAAGGTCGGGACACCTCTCTTCAGCCCCAGCATTTT
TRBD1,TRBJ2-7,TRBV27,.,CASSMTGGGSYEQYF,TGTGCCAGCAGTATGACAGGGGGAGGCTCCTACGAGCAGTACTTC
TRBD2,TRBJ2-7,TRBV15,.,CATSRDLASGSYEQYF,TGTGCCACCAGCAGAGATTTGGCTAGCGGCTCCTACGAGCAGTACTTC
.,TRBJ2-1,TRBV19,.,CASSISGTDNEQFF,TGTGCCAGTAGTATCTCGGGGACTGATAATGAGCAGTTCTTC
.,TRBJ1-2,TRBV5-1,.,CASSLVTTTLISGGYTF,TGCGCCAGCAGCTTGGTGACTACGACTCTTATAAGTGGTGGCTACACCTTC
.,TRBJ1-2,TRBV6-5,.,CASSYSGSLYGYTF,TGTGCCAGCAGTTACTCGGGCAGCCTCTATGGCTACACCTTC
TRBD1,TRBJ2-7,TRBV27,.,CASSLWNDRDQLYEQYF,TGTGCCAGCAGTTTATGGAATGACAGGGACCAACTTTACGAGCAGTACTTC
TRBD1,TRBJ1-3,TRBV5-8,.,CASSLFGTGGNTIYF,TGTGCCAGCAGCCTCTTTGGGACAGGGGGCAACACCATATATTTT
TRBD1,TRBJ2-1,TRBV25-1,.,CASSDLGQGANEQFF,TGTGCCAGCAGTGATTTGGGACAGGGTGCCAATGAGCAGTTCTTC
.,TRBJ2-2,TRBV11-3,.,CASSIVQNTGELFF,TGTGCCAGCAGCATCGTACAAAACACCGGGGAGCTGTTTTTT
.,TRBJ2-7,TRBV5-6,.,CASSLVDSYEQYF,TGTGCCAGCAGCTTGGTGGACAGCTACGAGCAGTACTTC
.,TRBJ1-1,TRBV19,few,CASSIDRDTEAFF,TGTGCCAGTAGTATAGACAGGGACACTGAAGCTTTCTTT
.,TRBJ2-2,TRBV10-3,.,CAVGSGGELFF,TGTGCCGTCGGGAGTGGCGGGGAGCTGTTTTTT